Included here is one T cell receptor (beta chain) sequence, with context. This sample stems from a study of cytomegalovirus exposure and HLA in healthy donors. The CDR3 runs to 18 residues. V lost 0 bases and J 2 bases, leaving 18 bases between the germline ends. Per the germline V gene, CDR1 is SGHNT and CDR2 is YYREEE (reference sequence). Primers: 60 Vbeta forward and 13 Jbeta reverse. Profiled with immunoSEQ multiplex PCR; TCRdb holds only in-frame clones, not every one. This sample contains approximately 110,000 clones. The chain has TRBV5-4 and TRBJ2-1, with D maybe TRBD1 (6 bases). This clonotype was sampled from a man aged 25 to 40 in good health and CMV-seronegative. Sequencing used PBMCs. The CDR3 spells CASSLGGGGQYTYNEQFF. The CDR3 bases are TGTGCCAGCAGCTTGGGGGGCGGAGGACAGTACACCTACAATGAGCAGTTCTTC. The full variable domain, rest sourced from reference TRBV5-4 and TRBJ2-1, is ETGVTQSPTHLIKTRGQQVTLRCSSQSGHNTVSWYQQALGQGPQFIFQYYREEENGRGNFPPRFSGLQFPNYSSELNVNALELDDSALYLCASSLGGGGQYTYNEQFFGPGTRLTVL.